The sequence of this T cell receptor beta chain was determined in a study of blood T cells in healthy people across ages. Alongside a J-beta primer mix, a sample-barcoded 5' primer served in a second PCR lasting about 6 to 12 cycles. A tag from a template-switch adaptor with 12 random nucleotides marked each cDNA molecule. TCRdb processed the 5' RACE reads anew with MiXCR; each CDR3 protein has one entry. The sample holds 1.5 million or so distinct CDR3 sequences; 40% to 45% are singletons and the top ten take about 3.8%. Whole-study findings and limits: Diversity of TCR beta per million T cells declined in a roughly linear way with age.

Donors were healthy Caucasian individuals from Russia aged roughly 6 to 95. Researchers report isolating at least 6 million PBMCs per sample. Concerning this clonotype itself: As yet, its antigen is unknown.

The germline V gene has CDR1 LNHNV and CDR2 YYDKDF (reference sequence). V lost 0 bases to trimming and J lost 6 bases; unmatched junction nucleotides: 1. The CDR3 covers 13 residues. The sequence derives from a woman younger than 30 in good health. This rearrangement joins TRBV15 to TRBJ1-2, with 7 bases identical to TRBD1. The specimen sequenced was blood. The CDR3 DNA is TGTGCCACCAGCAGAGACCAGGGGGATGGCTACACCTTC. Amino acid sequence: CATSRDQGDGYTF.